This T cell receptor beta chain was observed in a study of CD8+CD57+ T cells in acquired aplastic anemia. General observations from the study: Patients showed no significant difference from controls in CD8+ Simpson's diversity.

Both TCR beta VDJ combination and CDR3 sequence profiling were carried out. Genomic DNA was the template for this profiling. TCRdb reprocessed the reads with MiXCR, giving one entry per CDR3 protein. The repertoire holds fewer than 250,000 distinct CDR3 sequences, about half seen once, with nearly 20% in the top ten. With regard to this clonotype: Its target is unknown.

Losses at the gene ends were 4 bases for V and 8 bases for J; bases not matched to a gene: 6. The length of the CDR3 is 14 residues. Per germline, CDR1 KGHDR and CDR2 SFDVKD. Patients picked for sequencing had shown CD8+CD57+ cell expansion detected by flow cytometry. The clonotype originates from a human donor with aplastic anemia. The rearrangement joins TRBV24-1 to TRBJ2-1; 8 nucleotides agree with TRBD2. The sample comprised sorted CD4+, CD8+, or CD8+CD57+ T cells (not recorded which) from PBMCs. The CDR3 bases are TGTGCCACCAGTGAACATACTAGCGGCTATGAGCAGTTCTTC. It specifies CATSEHTSGYEQFF.